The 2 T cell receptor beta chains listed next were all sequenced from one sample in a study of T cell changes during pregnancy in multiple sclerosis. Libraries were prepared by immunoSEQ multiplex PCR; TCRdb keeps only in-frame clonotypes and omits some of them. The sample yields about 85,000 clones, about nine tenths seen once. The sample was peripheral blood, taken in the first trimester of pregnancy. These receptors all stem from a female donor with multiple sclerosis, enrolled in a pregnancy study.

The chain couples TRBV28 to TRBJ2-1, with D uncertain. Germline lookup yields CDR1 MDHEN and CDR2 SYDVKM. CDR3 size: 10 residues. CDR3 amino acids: CAAAYNEQFF. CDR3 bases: TGTGCGGCGGCGTACAATGAGCAGTTCTTC.

The CDR3 is CAGTSGSNYEQYF. CDR3 DNA: TGTGCCGGCACTAGCGGGAGTAATTACGAGCAGTACTTC. This sequence joins TRBV6-1 and TRBJ2-7; 11 nucleotides match TRBD2. This CDR3 comprises 13 residues. V gave up 11 bases and J gave up 4 bases; unmatched junction bases: 7. Looked up from germline, CDR1 is MNHNS and CDR2 is SASEGT.